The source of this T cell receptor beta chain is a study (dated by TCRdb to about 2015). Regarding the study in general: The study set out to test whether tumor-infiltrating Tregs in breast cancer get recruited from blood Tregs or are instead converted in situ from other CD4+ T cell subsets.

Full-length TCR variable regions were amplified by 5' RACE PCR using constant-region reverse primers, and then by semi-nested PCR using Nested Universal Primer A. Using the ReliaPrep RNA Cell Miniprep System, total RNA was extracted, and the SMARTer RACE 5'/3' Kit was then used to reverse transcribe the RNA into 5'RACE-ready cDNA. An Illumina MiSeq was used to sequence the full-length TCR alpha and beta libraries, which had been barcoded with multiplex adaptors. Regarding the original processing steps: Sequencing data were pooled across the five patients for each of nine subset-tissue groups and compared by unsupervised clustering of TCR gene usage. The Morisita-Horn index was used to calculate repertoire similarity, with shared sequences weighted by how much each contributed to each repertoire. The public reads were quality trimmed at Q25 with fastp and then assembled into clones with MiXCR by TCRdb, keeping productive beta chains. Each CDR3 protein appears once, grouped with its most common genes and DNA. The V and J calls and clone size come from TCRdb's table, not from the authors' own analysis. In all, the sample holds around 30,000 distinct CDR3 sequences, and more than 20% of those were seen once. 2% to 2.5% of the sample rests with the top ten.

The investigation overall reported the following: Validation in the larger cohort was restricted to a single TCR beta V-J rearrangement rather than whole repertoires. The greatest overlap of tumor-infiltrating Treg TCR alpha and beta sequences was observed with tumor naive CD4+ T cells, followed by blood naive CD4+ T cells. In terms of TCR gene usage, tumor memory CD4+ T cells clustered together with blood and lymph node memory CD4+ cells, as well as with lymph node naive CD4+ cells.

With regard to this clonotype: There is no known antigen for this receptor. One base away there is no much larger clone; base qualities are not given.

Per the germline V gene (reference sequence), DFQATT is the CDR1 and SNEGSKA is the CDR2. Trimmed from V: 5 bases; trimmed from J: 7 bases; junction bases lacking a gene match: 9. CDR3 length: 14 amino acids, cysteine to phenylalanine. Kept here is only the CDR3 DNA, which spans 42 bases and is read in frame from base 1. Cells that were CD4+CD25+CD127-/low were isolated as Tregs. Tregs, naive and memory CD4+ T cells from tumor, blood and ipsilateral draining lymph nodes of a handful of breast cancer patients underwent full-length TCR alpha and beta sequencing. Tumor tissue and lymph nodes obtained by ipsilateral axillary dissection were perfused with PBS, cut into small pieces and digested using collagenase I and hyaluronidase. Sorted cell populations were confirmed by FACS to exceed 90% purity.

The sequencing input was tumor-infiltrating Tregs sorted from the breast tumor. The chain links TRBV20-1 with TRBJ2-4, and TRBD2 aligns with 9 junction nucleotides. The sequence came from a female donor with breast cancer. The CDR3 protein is CSAYDSGRANIQYF. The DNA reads TGCAGTGCTTATGATAGCGGGAGAGCCAACATTCAGTACTTC.